The clone carrying this TCR beta chain was recorded many times. The antigen remains undetermined. The data were taken from a study of identical twins. General study points: One should note that invariant MAIT and iNKT cells could partly confound zero-insertion analyses.

From the 5' RACE reads, TCRdb called clonotypes with MiXCR, one entry per CDR3 protein. The sample has about 890,000 distinct CDR3 sequences; over 9% are singletons. The CDR3 sequence is 15 residues long. The ends were cut back, 7 bases at V and 1 base at J, with 16 bases in the middle. These same records also appear under a second study, on yellow fever vaccine responses in identical twins. That paper states: Twins showed a vaccine T cell response that reportedly seemed partly convergent, partly personalized.

The receptor comes from a woman between 18 and 29 years old in good health. Sequenced: PBMCs. V usage is TRBV12-3 or TRBV12-4 and J usage is TRBJ2-5; either TRBD1 or TRBD2 may fit D (5 bases each). The CDR3 here is CASTGTGVTQETQYF. The CDR3 DNA sequence: TGTGCCAGCACCGGGACGGGCGTAACCCAAGAGACCCAGTACTTC.